A selection of T cell receptor beta chains follows, all from one sample in a study of siplizumab effects on memory and regulatory T cells. Using immunoSEQ multiplex PCR, the repertoire was profiled, and TCRdb retains in-frame clones only, with some absent. The repertoire holds 80,000 to 95,000 clones, with over 90% as singletons. Sequencing was carried out using CD8+ T cells sorted from blood. These receptors were taken from a human donor in good health. Each CDR3 is given with its conserved first and last residue. The order of the fields is J gene, CDR3 length, V gene, clone size, D gene, CDR3 DNA, CDR3 protein. D genes are given only for firm matches. Size values are once, few and many counts, or a class for expanded clones, and some rows have none.

TRBJ2-7 | 14 | TRBV29-1 | . | TRBD1 | TGCAGCGTTGAAGATACAGGGGTGCACTACGAGCAGTACTTC | CSVEDTGVHYEQYF
TRBJ2-5 | 18 | TRBV6-7 | . | TRBD1 | TGTGCCAGCAGTTACTCGACGAGCCGAGACAGGGACCAAGAGACCCAGTACTTC | CASSYSTSRDRDQETQYF
TRBJ1-2 | 16 | TRBV7-7 | . | . | TGTGCTAGCAGCCCCCGGGGTGGAGGATCCAACTATGGCTACACCTTC | CASSPRGGGSNYGYTF
TRBJ2-2 | 13 | TRBV11-3 | . | . | TGTGCCAGCAGCTATGCGAACACCGGGGAGCTGTTTTTT | CASSYANTGELFF
TRBJ2-1 | 15 | TRBV7-2 | . | TRBD2 | TGTGCCAGCAGCTTAGTGCCTAGCGGGAGGTATGAGCAGTTCTTC | CASSLVPSGRYEQFF
TRBJ2-3 | 17 | TRBV19 | . | TRBD2 | TGTGCCAGTAGTATAGATTACCTAGCGGGGCGCACAGATACGCAGTATTTT | CASSIDYLAGRTDTQYF
TRBJ2-7 | 16 | TRBV29-1 | . | TRBD2 | TGCAGCGTTGGGGGGCAGCCCAACGGGAGGGCCTACGAGCAGTACTTC | CSVGGQPNGRAYEQYF
TRBJ2-7 | 18 | TRBV4-2 | . | TRBD2 | TGTGCCAGCAGCCAAGATCTCCAGCGGGAGGGCCACACCTACGAGCAGTACTTC | CASSQDLQREGHTYEQYF
TRBJ2-7 | 15 | TRBV28 | . | TRBD2 | TGTGCCAGCACCCCGGGATGGCGGGAGACCAACGAGCAGTACTTC | CASTPGWRETNEQYF
TRBJ2-1 | 12 | TRBV5-6 | . | . | TGTGCCAGCAGCTTTAAGAACAATGAGCAGTTCTTC | CASSFKNNEQFF
TRBJ2-5 | 15 | TRBV6-5 | once | . | TGTGCCAGCAGTTATTCCCCAGGTAGCCAAGAGACCCAGTACTTC | CASSYSPGSQETQYF
TRBJ1-1 | 14 | TRBV5-4 | . | TRBD1 | TGTGCCAGCAGCTGGACAGGAGGGAACACTGAAGCTTTCTTT | CASSWTGGNTEAFF
TRBJ1-1 | 13 | TRBV14 | few | TRBD1 | TGTGCCAGCAGCGGATGGACAGGGGTTGAAGCTTTCTTT | CASSGWTGVEAFF
TRBJ2-7 | 14 | TRBV28 | . | . | TGTGCCAGCAGCCCGCACAGGAGCTCCTACGAGCAGTACTTC | CASSPHRSSYEQYF
TRBJ2-7 | 14 | TRBV18 | once | TRBD1 | TGTGCCAGCTCAGTCGGGACAGCCTTTTCGGAGCAGTACTTC | CASSVGTAFSEQYF
TRBJ2-5 | 17 | TRBV4-1 | . | TRBD2 | TGCGCCAGCAGCCAAGATAACCGGCTAGCGGGAGGAGAGACCCAGTACTTC | CASSQDNRLAGGETQYF
TRBJ2-3 | 14 | TRBV9 | . | TRBD2 | TGTGCCAGCAGCGGTAGCGGGCCCAGGGATGCGCAGTATTTT | CASSGSGPRDAQYF
TRBJ2-7 | 16 | TRBV28 | . | TRBD1 | TGTGCCAGCAGTTGGGAGGGGGACAGGGAGTCCTACGAGCAGTACTTC | CASSWEGDRESYEQYF
TRBJ1-6 | 15 | TRBV10-1 | . | TRBD1 | TGCGCCAGCAGTGAAACCGGGACAGGGGACTCACCCCTCCACTTT | CASSETGTGDSPLHF
TRBJ2-2 | 17 | TRBV7-8 | . | TRBD2 | TGTGCCAGCAGCTTAGGGTTAGCGGGAGTTTACACCGGGGAGCTGTTTTTT | CASSLGLAGVYTGELFF
TRBJ2-1 | 15 | TRBV27 | . | TRBD2 | TGTGCCAGCAGTTTCCTAGCGGGAGGATTAAATGAGCAGTTCTTC | CASSFLAGGLNEQFF
TRBJ1-1 | 14 | TRBV4-1 | . | . | TGCGCCAGCAGCCAAGACAGGGTTAACACTGAAGCTTTCTTT | CASSQDRVNTEAFF
TRBJ2-7 | 15 | TRBV18 | once | . | TGTGCCAGCTCACCACAATCCCGGGGCTCCTACGAGCAGTACTTC | CASSPQSRGSYEQYF
TRBJ2-7 | 11 | TRBV27 | . | . | TGTGCCAGCAGTTTATCGGGGGAGCAGTACTTC | CASSLSGEQYF
TRBJ1-1 | 12 | TRBV5-8 | . | . | TGTGCCAGCAGCTTGGTAGGCACTGAAGCTTTCTTT | CASSLVGTEAFF
TRBJ1-2 | 13 | TRBV9 | once | . | TGTGCCAGCAGAGTAGCCGCCTCGCAGGGCTACACCTTC | CASRVAASQGYTF
TRBJ1-1 | 15 | TRBV15 | . | . | TGTGCCACCAGCAGGGTTCCAGGGCTGAACACTGAAGCTTTCTTT | CATSRVPGLNTEAFF
TRBJ2-1 | 15 | TRBV7-9 | . | TRBD1 | TGTGCCAGCAGCCCCCCGGACAGGAGTGACAATGAGCAGTTCTTC | CASSPPDRSDNEQFF
TRBJ2-4 | 12 | TRBV28 | . | . | TGTGCCAGCAGAGGGCAGGGGAACATTCAGTACTTC | CASRGQGNIQYF
TRBJ2-7 | 14 | TRBV19 | . | TRBD1 | TGTGCCAGTACCCCCGGGACAGGGTCCTACGAGCAGTACTTC | CASTPGTGSYEQYF
TRBJ2-3 | 13 | TRBV7-8 | . | TRBD1 | TGTGCCAGCAGCAGACCAGGGGGACGGACGCAGTATTTT | CASSRPGGRTQYF
TRBJ2-2 | 13 | TRBV4-1 | . | . | TGCGCCAGCAGCCAAGGGAACACCGGGGAGCTGTTTTTT | CASSQGNTGELFF
TRBJ1-1 | 13 | TRBV7-9 | once | . | TGTGCCAGCAGCTTAGTGTCCGCACTCGAAGCTTTCTTT | CASSLVSALEAFF
TRBJ1-1 | 12 | TRBV7-9 | few | . | TGTGCCAGCAGCCTTGGAGGGAGTGAAGCTTTCTTT | CASSLGGSEAFF
TRBJ1-5 | 10 | TRBV19 | . | . | TGTGCCAGTAAAGGGCGGCCCCAGCATTTT | CASKGRPQHF
TRBJ2-3 | 15 | TRBV5-4 | . | TRBD2 | TGTGCCAGCAGCTTGGCACTAGCGGGCACAGATACGCAGTATTTT | CASSLALAGTDTQYF
TRBJ1-1 | 15 | TRBV6-6 | few | . | TGTGCCAGCAGTTACATTACAGGGATCAACACTGAAGCTTTCTTT | CASSYITGINTEAFF
TRBJ1-1 | 13 | TRBV28 | . | . | TGTGCCAGCAGTTCCCGAATGAACACTGAAGCTTTCTTT | CASSSRMNTEAFF
TRBJ1-1 | 13 | TRBV19 | . | . | TGTGCCAGTAGTATAAGACTGAACACTGAAGCTTTCTTT | CASSIRLNTEAFF
TRBJ2-7 | 16 | TRBV4-1 | . | TRBD2 | TGCGCCAGCAGCCAACAACTAGCGGGAGGGTCCTACGAGCAGTACTTC | CASSQQLAGGSYEQYF
TRBJ2-3 | 19 | TRBV10-3 | . | TRBD2 | TGTGCCATCAGTGAGTCACTACTAGCGGGAGGTCGGGCGACAGATACGCAGTATTTT | CAISESLLAGGRATDTQYF
TRBJ1-5 | 14 | TRBV19 | . | . | TGTGCCAGTAGAACGGGCGGGCAGAATCAGCCCCAGCATTTT | CASRTGGQNQPQHF
TRBJ2-7 | 14 | TRBV5-5 | . | . | TGTGCCAGCAGCTTGAACGACCAGGGTCACGAGCAGTACTTC | CASSLNDQGHEQYF